The 18 T cell receptor beta chains presented below share a single source sample, sequenced in a study of response to subunit inactivated influenza vaccine. TCRdb fed the RT-PCR reads into MiXCR, producing one record per CDR3 protein. This table has more than 550,000 distinct CDR3 sequences, approximately 12% appearing once. This specimen consisted of PBMCs from blood, obtained on the day of vaccination. These receptors were taken from a man aged 50 or older who received an inactivated influenza vaccine.

This clonotype was detected a few times. This rearrangement joins TRBV6-4 to TRBJ2-3; D may be TRBD1 (5 bases). V gave up 6 bases and J gave up 6 bases, with 13 bases separating them. Per the germline V gene, CDR1 is MRHNA and CDR2 is SNTAGT. The CDR3 spans 13 residues. The CDR3 here is CASSVGPGDTQYF. The CDR3 region has the DNA TGTGCCAGCAGCGTGGGGCCCGGGGATACGCAGTATTTT.

This chain joins TRBV5-5 and TRBJ2-7; TRBD1 is a possible D gene (5 bases). The germline V gene encodes CDR1 SGHKS and CDR2 YYEKEE (reference sequence). The CDR3 spans 13 residues. V lost 0 bases and J lost 7, with 11 bases in between. The CDR3 spells CASSLAQGEEQYF. As DNA, the CDR3 is TGTGCCAGCAGCTTGGCCCAGGGTGAAGAGCAGTACTTC.

The CDR3 bases are TGCGCCAGCAGCTTGGCTCTGACCAAGAACACTGAAGCTTTCTTT. Translating it yields CASSLALTKNTEAFF. V usage is TRBV5-1 and J usage is TRBJ1-1; D remains ambiguous. The CDR3 totals 15 residues. V was pared by 0 bases and J by 1 base, with 10 bases between. Germline lookup yields CDR1 SGHRS and CDR2 YFSETQ.

This clonotype was observed at least ten times. The chain couples TRBV5-1 to TRBJ2-5; 7 bases are shared with TRBD2. With 1 base clipped from V and 5 bases from J, the junction kept 8 bases outside the gene matches. The CDR3 length is 15 residues. Germline loops: CDR1 SGHRS, CDR2 YFSETQ. CDR3 protein: CASSLRGGSGETQYF. The DNA for the CDR3 is TGCGCCAGCAGCTTGCGGGGAGGGTCTGGGGAGACCCAGTACTTC.

This clonotype was observed many times. CDR3 coding DNA: TGTGCCAGCAGTGGACCCGACAGGGTCGGCCGATATGAGCAGTTCTTC. This translates into CASSGPDRVGRYEQFF. V is TRBV28 and J is TRBJ2-1; TRBD1 matches 7 bases. After removal of 5 bases from V and 8 bases from J, the junction contained 15 bases not matched to a gene. The CDR3 spans 16 residues. Germline V lookup: CDR1 MDHEN, CDR2 SYDVKM.

The sample holds a few counts of this clonotype. The J gene is TRBJ2-7, the V gene TRBV11-2, with 9 positions matching TRBD1. CDR1 is SGHAT and CDR2 is FQNNGV in the germline V gene. Trimming at V came to 6 bases and at J to 2 bases, leaving 8 bases not matched to a gene. The CDR3 length is 15 residues. In DNA, the CDR3 is TGTGCCAGCAGTCATTACAGGGGGCGCGCCTACGAGCAGTACTTC. Protein sequence: CASSHYRGRAYEQYF.

In this sample, this clonotype turned up a few times. The chain employs TRBV28 and TRBJ2-5, with D tentatively TRBD1 or TRBD2 (5 bases each). This CDR3 is built from 15 residues. Germline CDR1 reads MDHEN; CDR2 reads SYDVKM. V lost 6 bases and J lost 5, with 19 bases in between. As DNA, the CDR3 is TGTGCCAGCAGCCCAATTGGGGCGGGCGGGGAGACCCAGTACTTC. Amino acid sequence: CASSPIGAGGETQYF.

This clonotype showed up just a few times. The chain couples TRBV15 to TRBJ2-7; TRBD1 agrees at 11 bases. The CDR3 runs 15 residues. With 2 bases clipped from V and 3 bases from J, the junction kept 3 bases outside the gene matches. The germline CDR1 and CDR2 sequences are LNHNV and YYDKDF (reference sequence). The chain's CDR3 is CATSRHGTGGYEQYF. CDR3 sequence (DNA): TGTGCCACCAGCAGACACGGGACAGGGGGCTACGAGCAGTACTTC. Full variable domain (missing parts from reference TRBV15 and TRBJ2-7): DAMVIQNPRYQVTQFGKPVTLSCSQTLNHNVMYWYQQKSSQAPKLLFHYYDKDFNNEADTPDNFQSRRPNTSFCFLDIRSPGLGDTAMYLCATSRHGTGGYEQYFGPGTRLTVT.

This clonotype was seen repeatedly, ten times or more. The genes are TRBV12-3 or TRBV12-4 and TRBJ2-3; 9 positions match TRBD1. Trimming at V came to 4 bases and at J to 3 bases, leaving 2 bases not matched to a gene. The CDR3 contains 14 residues. The CDR3 DNA reads TGTGCCAGCAGTTACGGACAGGGGACAGATACGCAGTATTTT. Translation gives CASSYGQGTDTQYF.

This clonotype was found a few times. The chain recombines TRBV7-2 with TRBJ2-3; D is ambiguous. Germline values: CDR1 SGHTA, CDR2 FQGNSA. The CDR3 extends over 15 amino acids. V lost 1 base and J 0 bases, leaving 8 bases between the germline ends. Written as DNA, the CDR3 is TGTGCCAGCAGCTTAGGGCCAGGTAGCACAGATACGCAGTATTTT. This translates into CASSLGPGSTDTQYF.

There are a few counts of this clonotype. V gene TRBV21-1 combines with J gene TRBJ1-4; the table assigns TRBD1, which was not confirmed against the DNA. TRBV21-1 is a documented pseudogene. This CDR3 is built from 15 residues. This chain's CDR3 is CASWDWDRENEKLFF. CDR3 bases: TGTGCCAGCTGGGATTGGGACAGGGAAAATGAAAAACTGTTTTTT.

J is TRBJ2-2 and V is TRBV20-1; unclear D gene. Germline CDR1 DFQATT, CDR2 SNEGSKA (reference sequence). V lost 3 bases, J lost 8 bases, and 10 bases lay in between. The CDR3 runs to 12 residues. CDR3 loop: CSARGGAGELFF. The CDR3 DNA reads TGCAGTGCTAGGGGTGGAGCTGGGGAGCTGTTTTTT.

The V and J genes are TRBV6-5 and TRBJ1-2; D is undetermined. The CDR3 has 13 amino acids. Trimming left V 0 bases short and J 5 bases short, with 7 bases between. The V gene's germline CDR1 is MNHEY and CDR2 SVGAGI. The DNA of the CDR3 is TGTGCCAGCAGTTACTCGAACGGGTATGGCTACACCTTC. It is translated as CASSYSNGYGYTF.

The chain combines TRBV4-3 with TRBJ2-3; 7 nucleotides agree with TRBD2. Germline trimming cut 4 bases from V and 6 bases from J; bases unmatched to any gene: 10. The CDR3 runs 15 residues. Germline V gene lookup returns CDR1 LGHNA and CDR2 YSLEER. Written as DNA, the CDR3 is TGCGCCAGCAGCCGAGCCAGCGGGGTGGGGGATACGCAGTATTTT. Amino acids: CASSRASGVGDTQYF.

This clonotype was recorded at least ten times. The chain uses TRBV12-3 or TRBV12-4 and TRBJ2-3; 13 nucleotides match TRBD2. The length of the CDR3 is 17 residues. J gave up 3 bases and V 6 bases, and 9 bases lay outside the gene matches. CDR3 region: CASSRTRLAGGTDTQYF. The CDR3 DNA reads as TGTGCCAGCAGCCGGACTAGACTAGCGGGAGGAACAGATACGCAGTATTTT.

The rearrangement uses TRBV18 and TRBJ2-1; 9 positions match TRBD2. J gave up 1 base and V 3 bases, and 7 bases lay outside the gene matches. CDR1 and CDR2 from the germline V gene are KGHSH and LQKENI. This CDR3 contains 17 residues. The CDR3 DNA is TGTGCCAGCTCACCCAGAGGCGGGAGGGGATCCTACAATGAGCAGTTCTTC. It is translated as CASSPRGGRGSYNEQFF. Together with reference TRBV18 and TRBJ2-1, the CDR3 gives the full variable domain: NAGVMQNPRHLVRRRGQEARLRCSPMKGHSHVYWYRQLPEEGLKFMVYLQKENIIDESGMPKERFSAEFPKEGPSILRIQQVVRGDSAAYFCASSPRGGRGSYNEQFFGPGTRLTVL.

V and J are TRBV24-1 and TRBJ2-3, with 7 nucleotides matching TRBD2. The CDR3 length is 15 residues. The germline V gene encodes CDR1 KGHDR and CDR2 SFDVKD. V lost 4 bases and J lost 6; bases outside the gene matches: 9. Written as DNA, the CDR3 is TGTGCCACCAGTGACCCAAGACTAGCTCGGGATACGCAGTATTTT. Protein sequence: CATSDPRLARDTQYF.

The CDR3 DNA reads TGTGCCAGCAGCTACCTTTCCGGGACAGGGTCAGAGACCCAGTACTTC. Amino acid sequence: CASSYLSGTGSETQYF. The chain has TRBV9 and TRBJ2-5, with 9 bases aligning to TRBD1. This CDR3 has 16 amino acids. V shed 4 bases and J 4 bases; nucleotides not matched to a gene: 11. CDR1 SGDLS and CDR2 YYNGEE come from the germline V gene.